The 13 T cell receptor beta chains given below trace back to one sample, sequenced in a study of blood T cell repertoires in COVID-19. Measured with immunoSEQ multiplex PCR; TCRdb has only the in-frame clones, and not every one. The sample records around 300,000 clones, over 75% being singletons. The material sequenced was PBMCs or T cells enriched from blood (not recorded which). Receptor source: a man aged 25-45 years who had recovered from COVID-19.

The rearrangement joins TRBV30 to TRBJ1-6; D possibly corresponds to TRBD1 (5 bases). The CDR3 loop spans 15 amino acids. Germline V gene data show CDR1 as GTSNPN and CDR2 as SVGIG (reference sequence). V was clipped by 3 bases and J by 7 bases, with 16 bases between them. The CDR3, as DNA: TGTGCCTGGAGCTCAACGGGGGAATTGAATTCACCCCTCCACTTT. It specifies CAWSSTGELNSPLHF.

The V gene is TRBV7-9, the J gene TRBJ1-1; 8 bases agree with TRBD1. The CDR3 has 13 residues. Germline V CDR1 and CDR2: SEHNR, FQNEAQ (reference sequence). V trimming: 5 bases; J trimming: 5 bases; junction bases outside the gene matches: 4. The CDR3 DNA sequence: TGTGCCAGCAGCCTGGACAGGGATACTGAAGCTTTCTTT. Protein product: CASSLDRDTEAFF.

The CDR3: CASSVSGGAGNEQFF. The CDR3 DNA reads as TGTGCCAGCAGCGTTAGCGGGGGGGCGGGAAATGAGCAGTTCTTC. V is TRBV9 and J is TRBJ2-1, with 11 bases lining up with TRBD2. There are 15 residues in the CDR3. Germline V gene lookup returns CDR1 SGDLS and CDR2 YYNGEE. Trimming took 2 bases from V and 7 from J; bases not matched to a gene: 5.

The chain joins TRBV27 to TRBJ2-5; 8 bases are shared with TRBD1. The CDR3 extends over 16 amino acids. Germline V gives CDR1 MNHEY, CDR2 SMNVEV (reference sequence). The junction had 6 bases not matched to a gene; V was cut back by 1 base and J by 2 bases. The CDR3 bases are TGTGCCAGCAGTTTATTCGGGGGACAGGAGCAAGAGACCCAGTACTTC. Its translation: CASSLFGGQEQETQYF.

The chain recombines TRBV7-8 with TRBJ1-6; D may be TRBD1 (5 bases). CDR3 length: 15 residues. CDR1 and CDR2 (germline): SGHVS, FQNEAQ. The V gene lost 6 bases and the J gene lost 3 bases, with 12 bases spanning the gap. CDR3 nucleotide sequence: TGTGCCAGCAGTCGTCAGGGAAACTATAATTCACCCCTCCACTTT. It specifies CASSRQGNYNSPLHF.

This chain connects TRBV24-1 to TRBJ2-5; D call uncertain. The germline CDR1 and CDR2 sequences are KGHDR and SFDVKD. Trimming left V 6 bases short and J 2 bases short, with 3 bases between. The CDR3 is made up of 11 amino acids. In nucleotides, the CDR3 is TGTGCCACCAGTCAGCAAGAGACCCAGTACTTC. Translated, it gives CATSQQETQYF.

This clone has only one observation. The rearrangement links TRBV7-2 to TRBJ1-4, with D unclear. The CDR3 runs to 15 residues. V lost 2 bases to trimming and J lost 8 bases, with 15 bases between them. CDR1 and CDR2 (germline): SGHTA, FQGNSA. The CDR3 spells CASSLTTGVVEKLFF. In nucleotides, the CDR3 is TGTGCCAGCAGCTTAACTACGGGAGTGGTGGAAAAACTGTTTTTT.

Concerning this clone itself: Other DNA sequences in the same sample also yield this CDR3. This chain uses TRBV3-1 (or the pseudogene TRBV3-2) with TRBJ2-7, with 11 bases aligning to TRBD2. After removal of 4 bases from V and 2 bases from J, the junction contained 4 bases not matched to a gene. The germline V gene has CDR1 LGHDT and CDR2 YNNKEL (reference sequence). The CDR3 sequence is 15 residues long. In DNA, the CDR3 is TGTGCCAGCAGCCGTGGGACTAGCGGCCCCTACGAGCAGTACTTC. Encoded protein: CASSRGTSGPYEQYF.

The chain couples TRBV7-9 to TRBJ1-1; 12 bases align to TRBD1. Germline trimming cut 5 bases from V and 5 bases from J; bases unmatched to any gene: 15. Looked up from germline, CDR1 is SEHNR and CDR2 is FQNEAQ (reference sequence). CDR3 size: 18 residues. CDR3 in amino acids: CASSPGFRDRGLWTEAFF. CDR3 DNA sequence: TGTGCCAGCAGCCCTGGGTTCCGGGACAGGGGGCTTTGGACTGAAGCTTTCTTT.

This clone has only one observation. The chain carries TRBV27 and TRBJ1-1; no reliable D call. Germline assignment: CDR1 MNHEY and CDR2 SMNVEV (reference sequence). This CDR3 has 15 residues. V lost 0 bases, J lost 7 bases, and 15 bases lay in between. The DNA of the CDR3 is TGTGCCAGCAGTTTATCAGACGTCCCCCGGAGTGAAGCTTTCTTT. Translation gives CASSLSDVPRSEAFF.

The chain is built from TRBV18 and TRBJ2-5; 7 nucleotides agree with TRBD1. Germline trimming cut 2 bases from V and 4 bases from J; bases unmatched to any gene: 10. The CDR3 consists of 16 residues. Germline CDR1 and CDR2: KGHSH and LQKENI. CDR3 sequence (DNA): TGTGCCAGCTCACCAAGTCGACAGGGCCAGGGAGAGACCCAGTACTTC. Translating gives CASSPSRQGQGETQYF.

The V and J genes are TRBV5-6 and TRBJ2-1; 7 bases are shared with TRBD2. From germline, CDR1 is SGHDT and CDR2 YYEEEE. The CDR3 has 17 residues. The J segment lost 0 bases and the V segment lost 4 bases, leaving 10 bases of the junction unmatched. The CDR3: CASSPPLPGGSYNEQFF. The CDR3 DNA sequence: TGTGCCAGCAGCCCCCCACTACCGGGGGGCTCCTACAATGAGCAGTTCTTC.

This clone was found once. The rearrangement uses TRBV7-8 and TRBJ1-5; 10 bases align to TRBD1. This CDR3 is 14 amino acids long. V gave up 4 bases and J gave up 5 bases; unmatched junction bases: 2. The germline V gene encodes CDR1 SGHVS and CDR2 FQNEAQ. CDR3 amino acids: CASSSTGGYQPQHF. The CDR3, as DNA: TGTGCCAGCAGCTCGACAGGGGGCTATCAGCCCCAGCATTTT. Combining the CDR3 with reference TRBV7-8 and TRBJ1-5 gives the whole variable domain GAGVSQSPRYKVAKRGQDVALRCDPISGHVSLFWYQQALGQGPEFLTYFQNEAQLDKSGLPSDRFFAERPEGSVSTLKIQRTQQEDSAVYLCASSSTGGYQPQHFGDGTRLSIL.